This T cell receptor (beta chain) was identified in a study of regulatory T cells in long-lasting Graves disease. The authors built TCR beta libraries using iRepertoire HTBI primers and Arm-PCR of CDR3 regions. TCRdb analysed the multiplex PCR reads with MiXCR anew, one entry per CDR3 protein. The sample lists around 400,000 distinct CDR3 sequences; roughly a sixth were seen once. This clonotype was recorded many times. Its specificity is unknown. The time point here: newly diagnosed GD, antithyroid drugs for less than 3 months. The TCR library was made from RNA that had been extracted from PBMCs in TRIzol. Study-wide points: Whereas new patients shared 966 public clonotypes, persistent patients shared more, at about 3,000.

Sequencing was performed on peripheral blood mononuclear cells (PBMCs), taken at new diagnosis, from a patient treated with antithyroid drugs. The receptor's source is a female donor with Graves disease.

The CDR3 region has the DNA TGTGCCACCACCTCTGACAGGTATAGCAATCAGCCCCAGCATTTT. Translated: CATTSDRYSNQPQHF. The chain has TRBV15 and TRBJ1-5, with a weak D call TRBD1 (6 bases). CDR3 length: 15 residues. CDR1 and CDR2 from the germline V gene are LNHNV and YYDKDF (reference sequence). Trimming removed 7 bases from V and 0 bases from J, with 13 bases in between.